The clone carrying this T cell receptor beta chain was picked up a small number of times. What it binds is unknown. This CDR3 region has 14 residues. With 4 bases clipped from V and 1 base from J, the junction kept 1 base outside the gene matches. Germline V gene sequence: CDR1 LNHDA, CDR2 SQIVND (reference sequence). From 5'RACE with constant-segment primers came TCR alpha and TCR beta cDNA libraries that carried sample barcodes and UMIs. One entry per CDR3 protein results from TCRdb running MiXCR on the 5' RACE reads. The sample contains approximately 200,000 distinct CDR3 sequences, 16% of which appear only once. These data originate in a study of T-cell memory formation after mild COVID-19. Study-wide context: Among the donors, TCR clusters were largely specific to each donor. Study-wide results and caveats: Clones from the second wave (peaking day 37) had unconfirmed SARS-CoV-2 specificity.

The sequencing sample was made of PBMCs or a T cell subset sorted from them (not recorded which). The rearrangement joins TRBV19 to TRBJ2-3, with TRBD1 identical over 8 bases. This TCR was recovered from an adult woman who had mild COVID-19 (a few samples of this study predate the infection). Cell type and time point are not known. In DNA, the CDR3 is TGTGCCAGTAGTAAGACAGGGGGCACAGATACGCAGTATTTT. It translates to CASSKTGGTDTQYF.